The clone carrying this T cell receptor beta chain was picked up a small number of times. The antigen is unknown. This sample stems from a study of response to subunit inactivated influenza vaccine. TCRdb reprocessed the RT-PCR reads via MiXCR and lists one record per CDR3 protein. The table shows about 780,000 distinct CDR3 sequences, with approximately 17% occurring only once. The CDR3 spans 18 residues. Germline CDR1 SGHVS, CDR2 FQNEAQ. V shed 5 bases, J shed 0 bases, and the junction held 7 bases outside the gene matches. Points from the study as a whole: Seasonal influenza vaccination, on each occasion, was suggested by the authors to recruit few new T cells.

This TCR was recovered from a man in his fifties who received an inactivated influenza vaccine. V usage is TRBV7-8 and J usage is TRBJ2-1; TRBD2 agrees at 13 bases. Source: PBMCs from blood, taken around 5 days after vaccination. The CDR3 spells CASSGGLAGHSSYNEQFF. In DNA form, the CDR3 reads TGTGCCAGCAGCGGGGGACTAGCGGGGCATAGCTCCTACAATGAGCAGTTCTTC. The variable domain in full, completed from reference TRBV7-8 and TRBJ2-1, reads GAGVSQSPRYKVAKRGQDVALRCDPISGHVSLFWYQQALGQGPEFLTYFQNEAQLDKSGLPSDRFFAERPEGSVSTLKIQRTQQEDSAVYLCASSGGLAGHSSYNEQFFGPGTRLTVL.